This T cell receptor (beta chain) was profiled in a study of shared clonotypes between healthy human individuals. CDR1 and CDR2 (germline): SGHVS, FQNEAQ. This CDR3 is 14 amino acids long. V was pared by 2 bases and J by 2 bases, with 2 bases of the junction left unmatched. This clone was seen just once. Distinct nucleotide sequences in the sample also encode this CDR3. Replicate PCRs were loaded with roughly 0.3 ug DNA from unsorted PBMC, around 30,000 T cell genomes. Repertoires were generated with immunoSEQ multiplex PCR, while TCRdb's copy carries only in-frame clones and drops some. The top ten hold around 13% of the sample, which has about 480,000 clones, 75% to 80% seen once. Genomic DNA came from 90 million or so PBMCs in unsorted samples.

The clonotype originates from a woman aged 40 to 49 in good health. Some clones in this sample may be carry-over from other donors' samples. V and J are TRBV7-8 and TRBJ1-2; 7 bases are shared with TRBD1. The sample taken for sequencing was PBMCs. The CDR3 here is CASSLTGANYGYTF. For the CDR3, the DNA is TGTGCCAGCAGCTTAACAGGGGCGAACTATGGCTACACCTTC.